The 15 T cell receptor beta chains presented below share a single source sample, sequenced in a study of shared clonotypes between healthy human individuals. Selected positively for CCR7 and CD45RO-negative, naive CD8 cells excluded terminally differentiated effector memory CD45RA+ cells. Measured with immunoSEQ multiplex PCR; TCRdb has only the in-frame clones, and not every one. The table shows about 2 million clones, with approximately 94% occurring only once. Sample: naive CD8+ T cells sorted from blood. Receptor source: a man between 18 and 29 years old in good health.

The J gene is TRBJ2-1, the V gene TRBV6-5; no clear D. This CDR3 is built from 12 residues. Germline V gene lookup returns CDR1 MNHEY and CDR2 SVGAGI. V lost 6 bases, J lost 7 bases, and 10 bases lay in between. CDR3 coding DNA: TGTGCCAGCAGCCCCATGGGAAATGAGCAGTTCTTC. Translated, it gives CASSPMGNEQFF.

V and J are TRBV11-3 and TRBJ2-1; TRBD2 aligns across 7 bases. The germline CDR1 and CDR2 sequences are SGHNT and YENEEA. The CDR3 length is 13 residues. Trimming at V came to 5 bases and at J to 9 bases, leaving 7 bases not matched to a gene. The CDR3 reads CASSRISSGEQFF. In DNA, the CDR3 is TGTGCCAGCAGCCGGATTTCTAGCGGTGAGCAGTTCTTC.

The chain employs TRBV9 and TRBJ1-1; perhaps TRBD1 as D (6 bases). CDR3 size: 14 residues. Germline V gene data show CDR1 as SGDLS and CDR2 as YYNGEE. The V and J ends lost 1 base and 4 bases respectively, with 11 bases between them. CDR3 bases: TGTGCCAGCAGCGTATCCACAGGGAGCACTGAAGCTTTCTTT. Translation: CASSVSTGSTEAFF.

On this clone itself: The identical CDR3 is also encoded by other nucleotide sequences in the sample. The chain carries TRBV9 and TRBJ2-3; D gene uncertain. V lost 0 bases, J lost 3 bases, and 5 bases lay in between. Germline CDR1 reads SGDLS; CDR2 reads YYNGEE. The CDR3 loop spans 13 amino acids. Written as DNA, the CDR3 is TGTGCCAGCAGCGTAGAGGGAACAGATACGCAGTATTTT. It encodes CASSVEGTDTQYF.

Concerning this clone: Sequence at one end of the junction differs from germline and may be a read error. The same CDR3 can be traced to other DNA sequences in this sample. The chain combines TRBV27 with TRBJ2-1; 10 bases are shared with TRBD2. The CDR3 is 16 amino acids. In germline, CDR1 is MNHEY, CDR2 SMNVEV (reference sequence). CDR3 bases: TGTGCCAGCAGTCTATCTAGCGGGAGCTCCTACAATGAGCAGTTCTTC. It encodes CASSLSSGSSYNEQFF.

The chain combines TRBV1 with TRBJ2-7; the table's D call, TRBD1, has no DNA check behind it. TRBV1 is tagged as a pseudogene. The CDR3 extends over 13 amino acids. CDR3: CTSNQGAPYEQYF. CDR3 coding DNA: TGCACCAGCAATCAGGGGGCCCCCTACGAGCAGTACTTC.

This rearrangement joins TRBV10-2 to TRBJ2-1, with 7 bases lining up with TRBD1. V was clipped by 7 bases and J by 3 bases; unmatched bases: 6. Germline V lookup: CDR1 WSHSY, CDR2 SAAADI. The CDR3 sequence is 14 residues long. CDR3 in amino acids: CASTLGQVYNEQFF. The CDR3 DNA reads TGCGCCAGCACCCTCGGACAGGTCTACAATGAGCAGTTCTTC.

The V and J genes are TRBV5-1 and TRBJ1-2; D is possibly TRBD1 (6 bases). CDR3 size: 15 residues. CDR1 is SGHRS and CDR2 is YFSETQ in the germline V gene. V was trimmed by 0 bases and J by 3 bases, leaving 12 bases between them. The chain's CDR3 is CASSLEPPGDYGYTF. CDR3 DNA: TGCGCCAGCAGCTTGGAGCCCCCAGGGGACTATGGCTACACCTTC.

This chain uses TRBV28 with TRBJ2-5, with D perhaps matching TRBD1 (8 bases). Trimming pared 6 bases from V and 2 bases from J, leaving 19 bases between. Germline V lookup: CDR1 MDHEN, CDR2 SYDVKM. This CDR3 spans 16 amino acids. The CDR3 coding sequence is TGTGCCAGCAGCCCTGACAGGGGAGGGGTACAAGAGACCCAGTACTTC. Its translation is CASSPDRGGVQETQYF. The entire variable domain, with the rest obtained from reference TRBV28 and TRBJ2-5, is as follows: DVKVTQSSRYLVKRTGEKVFLECVQDMDHENMFWYRQDPGLGLRLIYFSYDVKMKEKGDIPEGYSVSREKKERFSLILESASTNQTSMYLCASSPDRGGVQETQYFGPGTRLLVL.

The rearrangement links TRBV30 to TRBJ2-3, with 7 bases matching TRBD2. V lost 2 bases to trimming and J lost 1 base; unmatched junction nucleotides: 3. This CDR3 has 14 residues. Germline values: CDR1 GTSNPN, CDR2 SVGIG (reference sequence). DNA of the CDR3: TGTGCCTGGAGTCCCGGACTAGGCACAGATACGCAGTATTTT. Encoded protein: CAWSPGLGTDTQYF.

The gene calls are TRBV9 and TRBJ2-3, with 16 bases aligning to TRBD2. Germline V lookup: CDR1 SGDLS, CDR2 YYNGEE. Trimming at V came to 0 bases and at J to 2 bases, leaving 3 bases not matched to a gene. The CDR3 covers 18 residues. The CDR3 is CASSVAGLAGGPTDTQYF. The DNA for the CDR3 is TGTGCCAGCAGCGTAGCGGGACTAGCGGGGGGGCCCACAGATACGCAGTATTTT.

V and J are TRBV6-5 and TRBJ1-1; maybe TRBD1 (5 bases). The CDR3 runs 15 residues. Germline V CDR1 and CDR2: MNHEY, SVGAGI. Deletions cut 1 base from V and 7 bases from J, with 16 bases between. The CDR3 here is CASSYWGGVMNEAFF. DNA for the CDR3: TGTGCCAGCAGTTACTGGGGGGGGGTTATGAATGAAGCTTTCTTT.

The gene calls are TRBV6-5 and TRBJ2-2; D not certain. CDR3 length: 13 residues. The V end lost 3 bases, the J end lost 6 bases, and 8 bases lay between the germline ends. Germline CDR1 reads MNHEY; CDR2 reads SVGAGI. CDR3 nucleotide sequence: TGTGCCAGCAGTTATCTGGAGTCCGGGGAGCTGTTTTTT. Amino acids: CASSYLESGELFF.

The rearrangement joins TRBV27 to TRBJ2-2; tentative D call: TRBD1 (5 bases). Germline V gene lookup returns CDR1 MNHEY and CDR2 SMNVEV (reference sequence). The CDR3 runs to 15 residues. V shed 3 bases and J shed 7 bases, with 15 bases lying between them. The CDR3 sequence: CASSFLGMTDGELFF. The CDR3, as DNA: TGTGCCAGCAGTTTCTTGGGGATGACAGACGGGGAGCTGTTTTTT.

V usage is TRBV4-1 and J usage is TRBJ1-2; unclear D gene. Germline CDR1 is MGHRA and CDR2 is YSYEKL. The CDR3 is 15 residues long. The V and J ends lost 1 base and 1 base respectively, with 10 bases between them. DNA of the CDR3: TGCGCCAGCAGCCAAGTTTTCGCAGATAACTATGGCTACACCTTC. As protein: CASSQVFADNYGYTF.